This T cell receptor (beta chain) was identified during a study of T cells after yellow fever vaccination. Broader study findings: A minor fraction of clonotypes spanned both CD4 and CD8 compartments.

TCRdb reprocessed the 5' RACE reads via MiXCR and lists one record per CDR3 protein. The repertoire holds about 260,000 distinct CDR3 sequences, with roughly 3.7% as singletons. The germline gives CDR1 SGHTA, CDR2 FQGTGA. V trimming: 5 bases; J trimming: 4 bases; junction bases outside the gene matches: 11. This CDR3 has 17 residues. At least ten counts were recorded for this clonotype. Its specificity is unknown. This sample comprised PBMCs, obtained 15 days after the yellow fever booster vaccination. This clonotype was obtained from a man aged 18 to 29 who received the YFV17D yellow fever vaccine. The J gene is TRBJ2-2, the V gene TRBV7-3; 9 nucleotides line up with TRBD1. In DNA, the CDR3 is TGTGCCAGCAGCCCCTACCGGGGACAGGGAGGCACCGGGGAGCTGTTTTTT. Amino acid sequence: CASSPYRGQGGTGELFF.